This TCR beta chain was sequenced in a study of T cell changes during pregnancy in multiple sclerosis (dated by TCRdb to about 2019). Some background on the complete study: Changes in the T cell repertoire over the course of pregnancy were examined in this study in women with multiple sclerosis.

On this clone itself: What antigen it recognizes has not been identified. The sample holds no much larger clone one base away, and base qualities are not on file.

Preparation of the library involved the immunoSEQ multiplex PCR assay. TCRdb re-hosts the immuneACCESS table, in-frame sequences only. Its copies lack some clones; in the studies checked, an unresolved V gene accounts for under half of them, and the cause for the rest is not known. For this sample the table gives roughly 64,000 clones, of which roughly 88% were detected only once. The ten largest clones add up to 1% to 1.5% of the sample. The germline V gene supplies CDR1 SGHRS and CDR2 YFSETQ. The CDR3 covers 15 residues, taking in both the cysteine and the phenylalanine. Of all the DNA, just the CDR3 is kept, 45 bases in frame from base 1. V and J are trimmed by 1 base and 2 bases, and the gene matches miss 4 bases of the junction.

The chain employs TRBV5-1 and TRBJ2-5, and 8 bases in between align with TRBD1. The sequencing used peripheral blood, collected in the second trimester of pregnancy. The TCR originated in a female donor with multiple sclerosis, enrolled in a pregnancy study. The bases are TGCGCCAGCAGCTTGAATACAGGGGGGCAAGAGACCCAGTACTTC. Protein translation: CASSLNTGGQETQYF.